This TCR beta chain was profiled in a study of human T cells and chemical hapten exposure. TCRdb re-analysed the RACE reads in MiXCR, keeping a single row per CDR3 protein. Of over 55,000 distinct CDR3 sequences listed, around 10% were seen once; the top ten hold approximately 1.5%. Specified time point: patch test 3, about 24 weeks after DPC sensitization. Sample treatment: therapeutic diphenylcyclopropenone sensitization with weekly scalp DPC. The junction had 13 bases not matched to a gene; V was cut back by 1 base and J by 10 bases. Germline loops: CDR1 SGHDN, CDR2 FVKESK. The length of the CDR3 is 16 residues.

The TCR was taken from a woman in her forties or fifties with alopecia areata. Some clones in this sample may be carry-over from other donors' samples. Sequences were derived from whole blood, sampled in connection with sensitization to the hapten diphenylcyclopropenone (DPC). The chain links TRBV14 to TRBJ2-3; 8 bases fit TRBD2. In nucleotides, the CDR3 is TGTGCCAGCAGCCAAGCGTTGGGAGTAGCGGGGTACGCGCAGTATTTT. Its protein is CASSQALGVAGYAQYF.